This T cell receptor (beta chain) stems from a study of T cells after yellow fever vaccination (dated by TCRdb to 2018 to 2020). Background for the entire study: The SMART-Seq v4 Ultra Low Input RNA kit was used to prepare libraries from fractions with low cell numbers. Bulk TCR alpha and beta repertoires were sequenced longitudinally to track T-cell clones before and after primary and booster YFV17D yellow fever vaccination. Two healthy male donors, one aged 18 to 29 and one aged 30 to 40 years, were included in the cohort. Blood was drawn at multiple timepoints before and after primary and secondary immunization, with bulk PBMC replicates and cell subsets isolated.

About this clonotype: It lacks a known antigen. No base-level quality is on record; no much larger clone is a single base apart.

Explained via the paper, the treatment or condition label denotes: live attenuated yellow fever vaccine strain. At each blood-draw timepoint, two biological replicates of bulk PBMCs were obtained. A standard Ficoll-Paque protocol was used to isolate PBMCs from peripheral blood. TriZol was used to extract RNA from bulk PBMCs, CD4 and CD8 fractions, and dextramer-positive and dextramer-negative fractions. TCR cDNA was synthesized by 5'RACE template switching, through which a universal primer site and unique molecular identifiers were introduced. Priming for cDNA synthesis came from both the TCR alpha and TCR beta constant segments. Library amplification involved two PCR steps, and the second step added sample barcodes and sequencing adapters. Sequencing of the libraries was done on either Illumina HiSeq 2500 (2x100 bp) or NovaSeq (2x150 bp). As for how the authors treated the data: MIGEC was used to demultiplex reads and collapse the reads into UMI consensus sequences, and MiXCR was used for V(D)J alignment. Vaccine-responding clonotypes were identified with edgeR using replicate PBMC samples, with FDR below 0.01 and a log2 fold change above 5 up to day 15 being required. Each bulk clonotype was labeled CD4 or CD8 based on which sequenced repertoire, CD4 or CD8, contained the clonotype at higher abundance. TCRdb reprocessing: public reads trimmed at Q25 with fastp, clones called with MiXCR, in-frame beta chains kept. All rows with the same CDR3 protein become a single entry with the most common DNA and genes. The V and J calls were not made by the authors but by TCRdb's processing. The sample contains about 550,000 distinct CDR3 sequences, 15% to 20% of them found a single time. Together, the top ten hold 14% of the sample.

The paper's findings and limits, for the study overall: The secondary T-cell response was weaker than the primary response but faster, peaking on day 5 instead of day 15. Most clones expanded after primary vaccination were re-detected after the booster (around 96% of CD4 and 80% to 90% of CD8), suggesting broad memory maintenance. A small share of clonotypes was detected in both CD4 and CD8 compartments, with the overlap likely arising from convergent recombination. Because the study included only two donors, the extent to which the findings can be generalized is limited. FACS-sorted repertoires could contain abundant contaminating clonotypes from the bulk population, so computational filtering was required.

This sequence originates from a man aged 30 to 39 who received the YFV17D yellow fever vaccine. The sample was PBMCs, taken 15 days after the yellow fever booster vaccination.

CDR3 protein: CASSDLGHGYNEQFF. The DNA is as follows: TGTGCCAGCAGTGATTTAGGACACGGCTACAATGAGCAGTTCTTC. The chain uses TRBV6-1 and TRBJ2-1; D gene: possibly TRBD1, on 5 matching bases. The V and J ends are trimmed by 3 bases and 3 bases, leaving 12 bases between them. Including the terminal cysteine and phenylalanine, the CDR3 comprises 15 residues. Only the CDR3 region is kept as DNA, spanning 45 bases read in frame from base 1. The germline V gene gives CDR1 as MNHNS and CDR2 as SASEGT.